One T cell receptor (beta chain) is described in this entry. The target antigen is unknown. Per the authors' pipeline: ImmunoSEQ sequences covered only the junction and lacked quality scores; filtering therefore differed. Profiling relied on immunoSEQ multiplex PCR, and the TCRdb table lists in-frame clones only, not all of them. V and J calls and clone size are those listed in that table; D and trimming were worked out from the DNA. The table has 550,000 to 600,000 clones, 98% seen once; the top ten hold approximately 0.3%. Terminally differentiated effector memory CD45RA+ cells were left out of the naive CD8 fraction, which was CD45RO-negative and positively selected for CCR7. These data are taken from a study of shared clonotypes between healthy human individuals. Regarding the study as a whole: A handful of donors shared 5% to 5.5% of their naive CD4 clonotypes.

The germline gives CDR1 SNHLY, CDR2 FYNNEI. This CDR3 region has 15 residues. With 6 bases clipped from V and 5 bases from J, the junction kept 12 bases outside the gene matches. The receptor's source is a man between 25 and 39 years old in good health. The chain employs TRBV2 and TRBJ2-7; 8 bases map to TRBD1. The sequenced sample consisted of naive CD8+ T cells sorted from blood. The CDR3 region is CASSLPRDRPNEQYF. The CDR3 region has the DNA TGTGCCAGCAGCTTGCCACGGGACAGGCCTAACGAGCAGTACTTC.